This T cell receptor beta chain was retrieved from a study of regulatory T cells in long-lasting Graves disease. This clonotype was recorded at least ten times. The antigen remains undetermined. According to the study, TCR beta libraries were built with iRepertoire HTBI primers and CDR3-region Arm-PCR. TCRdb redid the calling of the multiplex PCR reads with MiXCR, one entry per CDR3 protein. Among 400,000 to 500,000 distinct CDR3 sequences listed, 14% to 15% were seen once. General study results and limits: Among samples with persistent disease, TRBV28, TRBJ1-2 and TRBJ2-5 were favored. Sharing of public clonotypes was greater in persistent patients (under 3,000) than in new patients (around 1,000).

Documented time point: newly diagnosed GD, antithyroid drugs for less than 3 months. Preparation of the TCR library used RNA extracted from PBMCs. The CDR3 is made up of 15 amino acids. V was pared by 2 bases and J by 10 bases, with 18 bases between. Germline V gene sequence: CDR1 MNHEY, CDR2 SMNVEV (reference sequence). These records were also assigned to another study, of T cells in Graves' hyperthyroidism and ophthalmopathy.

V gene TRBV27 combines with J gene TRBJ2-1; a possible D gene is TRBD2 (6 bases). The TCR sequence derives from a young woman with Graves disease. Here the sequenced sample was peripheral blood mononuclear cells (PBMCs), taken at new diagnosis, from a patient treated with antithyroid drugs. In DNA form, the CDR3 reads TGTGCCAGCAGTTTAGGGCTAGCGTTAGAGGGGGAGCAGTTCTTC. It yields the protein CASSLGLALEGEQFF.